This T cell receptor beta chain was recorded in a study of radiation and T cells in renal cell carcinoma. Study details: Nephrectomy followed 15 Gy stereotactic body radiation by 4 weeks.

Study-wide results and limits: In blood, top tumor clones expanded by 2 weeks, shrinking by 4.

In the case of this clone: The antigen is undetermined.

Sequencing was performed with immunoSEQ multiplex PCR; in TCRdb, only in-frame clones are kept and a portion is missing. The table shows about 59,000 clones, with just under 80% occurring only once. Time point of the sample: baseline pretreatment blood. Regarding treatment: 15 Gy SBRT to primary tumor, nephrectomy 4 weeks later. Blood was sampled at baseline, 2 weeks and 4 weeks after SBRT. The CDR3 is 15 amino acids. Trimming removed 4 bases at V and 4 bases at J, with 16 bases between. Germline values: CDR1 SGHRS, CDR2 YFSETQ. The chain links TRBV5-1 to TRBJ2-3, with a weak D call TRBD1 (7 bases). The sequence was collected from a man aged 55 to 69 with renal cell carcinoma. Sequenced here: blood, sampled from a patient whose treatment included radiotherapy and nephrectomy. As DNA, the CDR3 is TGCGCCAGCAGCCCGATCAGGGGGGCCTCAGATACGCAGTATTTT. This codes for CASSPIRGASDTQYF.